This T cell receptor (beta chain) was captured in a study of blood T cell repertoires in COVID-19 (dated by TCRdb to about 2020). Regarding the research as a whole: Samples from collaborators originated in the United States, Italy and Spain and spanned both the acute and convalescent phases of COVID-19. The prospective study material was composed of cDNA or gDNA derived from T cells, B-cell-depleted T cells, or PBMCs. The dataset comprised deeply sampled blood TCRbeta repertoires from subjects exposed to, actively infected with, or recovered from COVID-19. A freely available public database, intended as a resource for researchers studying the immune response to SARS-CoV-2, is where the repertoires were released. Samples came from the ongoing ImmuneRACE study (first 160 participants) plus 1,254 subjects from 6 global collaborators. Sample metadata almost always included a de-identified subject ID, COVID-19 status, age in years and sex. Where available, HLA class I and class II types were taken from metadata supplied by the sample provider and were not determined by assay-based typing.

Participants in the prospective study were aged 18 to 89 years, lived in approximately 26 United States geographic areas, and enrolled through a virtual design. In the prospective study, cohorts were assigned on the basis of participant-reported clinical history obtained from a screening survey and a study questionnaire. Recovered participants in ImmuneRACE Cohort 3 were defined as having two consecutive negative NP/OP PCR tests, clearance from a healthcare professional, or resolution of symptoms. In the prospective study, mobile phlebotomists collected whole blood, serum and a nasopharyngeal or oropharyngeal swab from each participant. Participants in the prospective study had the option to provide additional blood draws and questionnaires over a 2-month period. Prospective study blood samples were shipped either frozen or at room temperature before DNA extraction. TCRbeta CDR3 regions were amplified from genomic DNA by means of the immunoSEQ Assay, a bias-controlled multiplex PCR. On the study's bioinformatics: Within the assay, amplification of reference gene primers was used to estimate how many nucleated cells each sample contained. To quantify the absolute abundance of each unique TCRbeta CDR3 rearrangement, sequence reads were collapsed and filtered. Productive Simpson clonality was computed per sample as the square root of Simpson's diversity index over productive rearrangements. TCRdb mirrors the immuneACCESS table, restricted to in-frame sequences. Some clones are absent from its copies; in checked studies, under half trace to an unresolved V gene, and the reason for the others is unknown. The V and J calls and clone size were taken over from that table, and D and trimming were inferred from the DNA. Within this sample are 350,000 to 400,000 clones, with around 89% of them counted one time only. The ten largest clonotypes hold approximately 1% of the sample.

What the authors observed across the whole study: The amount of clinical and demographic metadata varied by source and participant and was provided uncurated.

With regard to this clone: The antigen it recognizes is unknown. Base qualities are missing; no much larger clone stands one base away.

The germline V gene yields MNHEY for CDR1 and SVGEGT for CDR2. Spanning cysteine to phenylalanine, the CDR3 consists of 14 amino acids. Only the CDR3 region is kept as DNA, spanning 42 bases read in frame from base 1. The germline ends are 7 bases apart after V is trimmed by 4 bases and J by 0 bases. The V and J genes are TRBV6-2 or TRBV6-3 and TRBJ1-5, with no confident D gene call. Input material: PBMCs or T cells enriched from blood (not recorded which). The clonotype comes from a young man who had recovered from COVID-19. The CDR3 protein sequence reads: CASSSQNSNQPQHF. The DNA reads as follows: TGTGCCAGCAGTTCGCAGAATAGCAATCAGCCCCAGCATTTT.